One sample yielded the 18 T cell receptor beta chains listed below, sequenced in a study of identical twins. TCRdb analysed the 5' RACE reads with MiXCR anew, one entry per CDR3 protein. The sample carries about 530,000 distinct CDR3 sequences, 20% to 25% recorded once. These same records also appear under a second study, on yellow fever vaccine responses in identical twins.

Material for sequencing was CD4+ T cells sorted from blood. Receptors were obtained from a woman aged 18-30 years in good health.

This clonotype has a count of ten or more. This chain connects TRBV6-2 or TRBV6-3 to TRBJ2-1, with TRBD1 matching 7 bases. Germline CDR1 is MNHEY and CDR2 is SVGEGT. There are 15 residues in the CDR3. Trimming at V came to 5 bases and at J to 0 bases, leaving 4 bases not matched to a gene. CDR3 loop: CASSIRDSSYNEQFF. DNA of the CDR3: TGTGCCAGCAGTATCCGGGACAGCTCCTACAATGAGCAGTTCTTC.

This clonotype was counted between two and nine times. V gene TRBV10-3 combines with J gene TRBJ2-1, with a weak D call TRBD1 (5 bases). There are 14 residues in the CDR3. Germline V gene data show CDR1 as ENHRY and CDR2 as SYGVKD. Trimming shortened V by 6 bases and J by 10 bases, and 19 bases separated the two germline ends. The CDR3 region has the DNA TGTGCCATCAGCCGCAAGGGCCCCGCAGGGGAGCAGTTCTTC. Translated, it gives CAISRKGPAGEQFF.

This clonotype appeared once. The chain uses TRBV28 and TRBJ2-5; 10 bases line up with TRBD2. This CDR3 contains 16 residues. Trimming took 5 bases from V and 4 from J; bases not matched to a gene: 10. CDR1 and CDR2 from the germline V gene are MDHEN and SYDVKM. CDR3 loop: CASSSPSSGSRETQYF. CDR3 nucleotides: TGTGCCAGCAGTAGCCCCTCTAGCGGGAGCAGAGAGACCCAGTACTTC.

The V and J genes are TRBV6-1 and TRBJ2-1, with D unresolved. Trimming shortened V by 2 bases and J by 4 bases, and 15 bases separated the two germline ends. Germline-derived CDR1 and CDR2 are MNHNS and SASEGT. This CDR3 comprises 16 residues. The CDR3 bases are TGTGCCAGCAGTGAATCGGTTCTGTTACCGTACAATGAGCAGTTCTTC. Protein: CASSESVLLPYNEQFF.

The V gene is TRBV5-1, the J gene TRBJ2-7; 7 nucleotides agree with TRBD2. CDR1 and CDR2 (germline): SGHRS, YFSETQ. With 5 bases clipped from V and 3 bases from J, the junction kept 14 bases outside the gene matches. CDR3 length equals 16 residues. The CDR3 loop is CASRTSLAAGSYEQYV. The CDR3 DNA reads TGCGCCAGCAGGACCTCGCTTGCAGCGGGGAGCTACGAGCAGTACGTC.

The chain combines TRBV24-1 with TRBJ2-1, with 9 bases matching TRBD2. Germline CDR1 reads KGHDR; CDR2 reads SFDVKD. Unmatched junction bases numbered 7, after V lost 3 bases and J lost 5 bases. The CDR3 spans 16 residues. The DNA of the CDR3 is TGTGCCACCAGTGATACCGGGACTAGCCCTAACAATGAGCAGTTCTTC. This gives the protein CATSDTGTSPNNEQFF.

The genes are TRBV12-3 or TRBV12-4 and TRBJ2-2, with 14 nucleotides matching TRBD2. The CDR3 loop spans 17 amino acids. The V gene end was trimmed by 5 bases and the J gene end by 2 bases; junction bases not matched to a gene: 4. CDR3 sequence reads: CASSPGLAGGNTGELFF. DNA for the CDR3: TGTGCCAGCAGTCCCGGACTAGCGGGGGGAAACACCGGGGAGCTGTTTTTT.

The chain has TRBV5-1 and TRBJ1-5, with 7 bases lining up with TRBD1. The CDR3 extends over 20 amino acids. In germline, CDR1 is SGHRS, CDR2 YFSETQ. Trimming removed 4 bases from V and 5 bases from J; junction bases left unmatched: 24. The CDR3 reads CASSTMTGMDLAWEYQPQHF. CDR3 in DNA: TGCGCCAGCAGCACCATGACAGGGATGGATCTCGCGTGGGAATATCAGCCCCAGCATTTT. Combining the CDR3 with reference TRBV5-1 and TRBJ1-5 gives the whole variable domain KAGVTQTPRYLIKTRGQQVTLSCSPISGHRSVSWYQQTPGQGLQFLFEYFSETQRNKGNFPGRFSGRQFSNSRSEMNVSTLELGDSALYLCASSTMTGMDLAWEYQPQHFGDGTRLSIL.

This chain uses TRBV29-1 with TRBJ2-5; no clear D. This CDR3 has 10 amino acids. The germline V gene has CDR1 SQVTM and CDR2 ANQGSEA. Trimming removed 6 bases from V and 4 bases from J, with 6 bases in between. CDR3 in amino acids: CSVMRETQYF. In DNA, the CDR3 is TGCAGCGTGATGAGAGAGACCCAGTACTTC.

Ten or more counts support this clonotype. The chain is built from TRBV20-1 and TRBJ2-1; TRBD2 agrees at 11 bases. Germline assignment: CDR1 DFQATT and CDR2 SNEGSKA (reference sequence). J lost 4 bases, V lost 3 bases, and 8 bases had no gene match. The CDR3 contains 16 residues. The CDR3 DNA follows: TGCAGTGCTAGTCCCCTCACTAGCGGGAGTTACAATGAGCAGTTCTTC. It is translated as CSASPLTSGSYNEQFF.

This clonotype has only a few counts. The V gene is TRBV27, the J gene TRBJ2-1, with 7 bases aligning to TRBD2. The length of the CDR3 is 19 residues. V was pared by 6 bases and J by 0 bases, with 17 bases of the junction left unmatched. In germline, CDR1 is MNHEY, CDR2 SMNVEV (reference sequence). This CDR3 reads CASSSRWASGPSSYNEQFF. CDR3 bases: TGTGCCAGCAGCTCCCGATGGGCTAGCGGACCAAGCTCCTACAATGAGCAGTTCTTC.

This clonotype occurred a few times. The gene calls are TRBV20-1 and TRBJ2-5, with D perhaps matching TRBD1 (6 bases). Germline CDR1 is DFQATT and CDR2 is SNEGSKA (reference sequence). This CDR3 contains 13 residues. Trimming stripped 0 bases from V and 5 bases from J, with 10 bases between. CDR3 DNA sequence: TGCAGTGCTAGAGATTTAAGGGGGGAGACCCAGTACTTC. This encodes CSARDLRGETQYF.

This clonotype has more than one count but fewer than ten. The chain has TRBV25-1 and TRBJ2-6, with D possibly TRBD1 on 5 matching bases. The length of the CDR3 is 14 residues. The V gene's germline CDR1 is MGHDK and CDR2 SYGVNS. V was pared by 7 bases and J by 3 bases, with 10 bases between. The CDR3 spells CASKARDGANVLTF. CDR3 nucleotide sequence: TGTGCCAGCAAGGCCAGGGATGGGGCCAACGTCCTGACTTTC.

The chain employs TRBV9 and TRBJ2-2; unclear D gene. The CDR3 consists of 13 residues. Germline V CDR1 and CDR2: SGDLS, YYNGEE. V was pared by 0 bases and J by 5 bases, with 5 bases between. CDR3 sequence reads: CASSVAATGELFF. The CDR3, as DNA: TGTGCCAGCAGCGTAGCTGCTACCGGGGAGCTGTTTTTT. Variable domain in full (rest from reference TRBV9 and TRBJ2-2): DSGVTQTPKHLITATGQRVTLRCSPRSGDLSVYWYQQSLDQGLQFLIQYYNGEERAKGNILERFSAQQFPDLHSELNLSSLELGDSALYFCASSVAATGELFFGEGSRLTVL.

This clonotype showed up just a few times. V is TRBV19 and J is TRBJ1-6; D is uncertain. Trimming shortened V by 0 bases and J by 9 bases, and 6 bases separated the two germline ends. In germline, CDR1 is LNHDA, CDR2 SQIVND (reference sequence). This CDR3 has 13 residues. The CDR3 spells CASSIEEISPLHF. The DNA for the CDR3 is TGTGCCAGTAGTATAGAAGAGATTTCACCCCTCCACTTT.

CDR3 protein: CASSFQGLTQYEQYF. DNA of the CDR3: TGTGCCAGCAGTTTTCAGGGACTAACCCAATACGAGCAGTACTTC. This chain joins TRBV12-3 or TRBV12-4 and TRBJ2-7, with 7 positions matching TRBD2. There are 15 residues in the CDR3. The J segment lost 4 bases and the V segment lost 3 bases, leaving 9 bases of the junction unmatched.

The chain couples TRBV10-2 to TRBJ2-2; D is unresolved. Germline CDR1 is WSHSY and CDR2 is SAAADI. V lost 7 bases and J lost 1, with 10 bases in between. This CDR3 has 14 amino acids. Here the CDR3 reads CASNRDMNTGELFF. The CDR3 DNA is TGCGCCAGCAACAGAGACATGAACACCGGGGAGCTGTTTTTT.

J is TRBJ1-1 and V is TRBV10-2; the D is unclear. V gave up 3 bases and J gave up 6 bases, with 11 bases separating them. Germline CDR1 WSHSY, CDR2 SAAADI. The CDR3 sequence is 13 residues long. In DNA form, the CDR3 reads TGCGCCAGCAGTGATGGACCGACGGCTGAAGCTTTCTTT. This gives the protein CASSDGPTAEAFF.